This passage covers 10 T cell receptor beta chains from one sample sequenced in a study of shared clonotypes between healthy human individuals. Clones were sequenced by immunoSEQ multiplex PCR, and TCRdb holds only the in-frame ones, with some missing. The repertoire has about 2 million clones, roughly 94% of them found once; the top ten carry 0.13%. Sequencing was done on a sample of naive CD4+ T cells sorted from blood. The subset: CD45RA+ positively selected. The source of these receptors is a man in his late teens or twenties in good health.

CDR3 sequence: CASSPQKNIQYF. The DNA of the CDR3 is TGTGCCAGCTCACCGCAGAAAAACATTCAGTACTTC. The rearrangement links TRBV18 to TRBJ2-4; D not certain. Germline V gene lookup returns CDR1 KGHSH and CDR2 LQKENI. This CDR3 region has 12 residues. Trimming cost V 3 bases and J 4 bases, with 4 bases left between them.

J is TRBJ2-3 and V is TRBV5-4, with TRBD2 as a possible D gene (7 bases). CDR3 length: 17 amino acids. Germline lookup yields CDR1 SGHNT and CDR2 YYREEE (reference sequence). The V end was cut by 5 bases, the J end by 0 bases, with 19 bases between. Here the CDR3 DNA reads TGTGCCAGCAGTCCCGTAGGGGGAGGGTGGAGCACAGATACGCAGTATTTT. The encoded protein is CASSPVGGGWSTDTQYF.

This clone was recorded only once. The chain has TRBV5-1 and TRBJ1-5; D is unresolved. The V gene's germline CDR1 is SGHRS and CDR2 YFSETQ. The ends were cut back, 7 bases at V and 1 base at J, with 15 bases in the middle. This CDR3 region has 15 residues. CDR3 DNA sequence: TGCGCCAGCGTCCTGGAGCCGGGGAGCAATCAGCCCCAGCATTTT. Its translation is CASVLEPGSNQPQHF.

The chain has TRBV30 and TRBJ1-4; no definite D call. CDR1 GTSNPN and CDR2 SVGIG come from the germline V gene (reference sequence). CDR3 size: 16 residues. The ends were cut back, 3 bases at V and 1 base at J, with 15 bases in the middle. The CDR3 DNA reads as TGTGCCTGGAGCAGGAATGATGAGGGAACTAATGAAAAACTGTTTTTT. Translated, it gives CAWSRNDEGTNEKLFF.

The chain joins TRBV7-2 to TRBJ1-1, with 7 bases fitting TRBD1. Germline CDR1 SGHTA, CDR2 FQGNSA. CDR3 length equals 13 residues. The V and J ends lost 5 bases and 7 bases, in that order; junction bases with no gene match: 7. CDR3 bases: TGTGCCAGCAGCCTGCGGACAGGACTTGAAGCTTTCTTT. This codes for CASSLRTGLEAFF.

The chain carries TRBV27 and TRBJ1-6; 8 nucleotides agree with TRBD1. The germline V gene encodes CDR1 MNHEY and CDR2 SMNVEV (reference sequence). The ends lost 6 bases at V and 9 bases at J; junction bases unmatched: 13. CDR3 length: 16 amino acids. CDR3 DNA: TGTGCCAGCAGCCGGGACAGGCTTGACCCTTCTTCACCCCTCCACTTT. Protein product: CASSRDRLDPSSPLHF.

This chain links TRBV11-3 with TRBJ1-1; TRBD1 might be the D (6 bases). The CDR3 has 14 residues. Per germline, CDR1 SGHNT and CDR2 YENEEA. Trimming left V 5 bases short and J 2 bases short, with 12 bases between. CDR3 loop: CASSPGTHNTEAFF. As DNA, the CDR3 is TGTGCCAGCAGCCCCGGGACACACAACACTGAAGCTTTCTTT.

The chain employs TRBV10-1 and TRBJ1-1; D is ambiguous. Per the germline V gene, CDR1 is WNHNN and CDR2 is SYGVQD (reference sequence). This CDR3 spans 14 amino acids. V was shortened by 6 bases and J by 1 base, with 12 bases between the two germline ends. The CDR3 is CASSHGNRNTEAFF. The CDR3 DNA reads TGCGCCAGCAGCCACGGGAACAGGAACACTGAAGCTTTCTTT.

CDR3 bases: TGTGCCAGCAGCGACACGACTAGCGGGGGGGTAAGAACGTACTACGAGCAGTACTTC. As protein: CASSDTTSGGVRTYYEQYF. The J gene is TRBJ2-7, the V gene TRBV7-9, with 14 bases aligning to TRBD2. CDR1 is SEHNR, CDR2 FQNEAQ, per germline (reference sequence). This CDR3 is built from 19 residues. J was trimmed by 3 bases and V by 5 bases; bases with no gene match: 15.

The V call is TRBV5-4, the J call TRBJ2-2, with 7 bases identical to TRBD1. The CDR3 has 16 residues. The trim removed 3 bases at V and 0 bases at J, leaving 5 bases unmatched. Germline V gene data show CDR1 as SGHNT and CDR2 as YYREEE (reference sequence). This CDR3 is CASSSGQKTNTGELFF. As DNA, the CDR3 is TGTGCCAGCAGCTCGGGACAGAAGACGAACACCGGGGAGCTGTTTTTT.